This T cell receptor beta chain was identified in a study of CD8 T cells in ankylosing spondylitis. CDR1 is LGHDT, CDR2 YNNKEL, per germline (reference sequence). J was trimmed by 5 bases and V by 3 bases; bases with no gene match: 9. The CDR3 loop spans 17 amino acids. One entry per CDR3 protein, called by TCRdb with MiXCR from the 5' RACE reads. The sample gives 150,000 to 200,000 distinct CDR3 sequences, 11% of which show up once; 29% is in the top ten. This receptor was obtained from a male donor with ankylosing spondylitis or in good health (not recorded which). The sample taken for sequencing was blood, either unsorted or a sorted T cell fraction (not recorded which). The V call is TRBV3-1, the J call TRBJ2-5; the match to TRBD2 covers 13 bases. For the CDR3, the DNA is TGTGCCAGCAGCCATCACACGGGACTAGCGGGAAGGGAGACCCAGTACTTC. Translating gives CASSHHTGLAGRETQYF.